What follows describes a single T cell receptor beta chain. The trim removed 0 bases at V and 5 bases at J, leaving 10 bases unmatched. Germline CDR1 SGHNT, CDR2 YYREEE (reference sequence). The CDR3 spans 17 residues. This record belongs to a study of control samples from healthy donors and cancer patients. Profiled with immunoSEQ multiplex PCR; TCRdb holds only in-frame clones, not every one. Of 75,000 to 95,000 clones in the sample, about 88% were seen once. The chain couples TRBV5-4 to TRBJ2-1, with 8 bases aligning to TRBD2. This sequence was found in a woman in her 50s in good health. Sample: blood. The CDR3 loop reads CASSLDGGALLHNEQFF. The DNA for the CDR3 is TGTGCCAGCAGCTTGGACGGGGGGGCCCTTCTCCACAATGAGCAGTTCTTC.